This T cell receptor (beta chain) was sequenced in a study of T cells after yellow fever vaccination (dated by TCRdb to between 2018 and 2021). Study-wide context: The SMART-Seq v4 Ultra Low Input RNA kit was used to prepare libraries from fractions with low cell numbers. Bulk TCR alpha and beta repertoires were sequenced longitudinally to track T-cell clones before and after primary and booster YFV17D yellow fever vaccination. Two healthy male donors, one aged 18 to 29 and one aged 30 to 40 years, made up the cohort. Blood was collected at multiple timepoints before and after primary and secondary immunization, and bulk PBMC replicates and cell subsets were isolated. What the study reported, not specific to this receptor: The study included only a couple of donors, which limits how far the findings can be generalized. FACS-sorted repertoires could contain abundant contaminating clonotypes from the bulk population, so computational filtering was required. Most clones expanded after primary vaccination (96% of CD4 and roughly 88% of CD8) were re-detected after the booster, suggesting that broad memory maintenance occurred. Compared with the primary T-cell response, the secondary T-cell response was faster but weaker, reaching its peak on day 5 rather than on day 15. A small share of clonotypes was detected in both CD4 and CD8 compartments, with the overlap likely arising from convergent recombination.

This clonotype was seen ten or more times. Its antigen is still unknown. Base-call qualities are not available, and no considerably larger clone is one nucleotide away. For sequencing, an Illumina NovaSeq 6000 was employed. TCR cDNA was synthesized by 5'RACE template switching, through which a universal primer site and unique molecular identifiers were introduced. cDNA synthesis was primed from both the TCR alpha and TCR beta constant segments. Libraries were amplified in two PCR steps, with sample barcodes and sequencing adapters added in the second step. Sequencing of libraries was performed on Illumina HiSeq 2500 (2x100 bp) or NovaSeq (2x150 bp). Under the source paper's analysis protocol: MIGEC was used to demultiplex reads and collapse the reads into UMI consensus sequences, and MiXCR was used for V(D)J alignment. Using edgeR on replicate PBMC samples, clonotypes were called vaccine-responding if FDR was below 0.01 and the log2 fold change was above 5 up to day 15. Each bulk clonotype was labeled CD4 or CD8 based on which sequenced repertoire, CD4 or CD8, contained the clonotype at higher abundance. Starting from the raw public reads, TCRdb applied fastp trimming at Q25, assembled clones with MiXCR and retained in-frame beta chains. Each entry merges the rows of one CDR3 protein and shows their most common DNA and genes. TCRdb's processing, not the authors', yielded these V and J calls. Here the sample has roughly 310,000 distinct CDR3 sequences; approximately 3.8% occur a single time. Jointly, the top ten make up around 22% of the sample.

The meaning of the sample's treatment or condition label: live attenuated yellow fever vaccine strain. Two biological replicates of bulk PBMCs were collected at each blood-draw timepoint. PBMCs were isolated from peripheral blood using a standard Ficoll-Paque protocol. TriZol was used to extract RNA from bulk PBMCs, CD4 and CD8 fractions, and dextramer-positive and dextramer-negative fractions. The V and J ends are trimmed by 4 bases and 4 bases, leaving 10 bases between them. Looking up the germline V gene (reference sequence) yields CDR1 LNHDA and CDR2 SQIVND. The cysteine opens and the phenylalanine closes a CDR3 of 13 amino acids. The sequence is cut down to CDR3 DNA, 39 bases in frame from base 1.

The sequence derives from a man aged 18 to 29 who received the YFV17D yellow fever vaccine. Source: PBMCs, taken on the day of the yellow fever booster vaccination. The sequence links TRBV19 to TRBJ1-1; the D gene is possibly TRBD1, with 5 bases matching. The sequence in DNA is TGTGCCAGTAGTACGGTCCAGGGCACTGAAGCTTTCTTT. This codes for CASSTVQGTEAFF.